This is a list of T cell receptor beta chains from one sample in a study of blood T cell repertoires in COVID-19. Sequencing used immunoSEQ multiplex PCR; TCRdb keeps in-frame clones, though not all of them. The sample has about 400,000 clones; about 87% are singletons. Input material: PBMCs or T cells enriched from blood (not recorded which). The receptors stem from a woman aged 45-59 years who had recovered from COVID-19. Both conserved end residues are part of each CDR3. The order of the fields is J gene, V gene, CDR3 protein.

>TRBJ2-7|TRBV9
CASSVGGGRSYEQYF
>TRBJ1-2|TRBV3-1/TRBV3-2
CASSQDGQGVRYTF
>TRBJ1-2|TRBV6-5
CASNPGQGFYGYTF
>TRBJ1-6|TRBV6-5
CASSSRDRVSSPLHF
>TRBJ1-4|TRBV4-3
CASSQAGVGSEKLFF
>TRBJ2-7|TRBV7-9
CASSLTTDYEQYF
>TRBJ1-5|TRBV19
CASSEQTAENQPQHF
>TRBJ2-6|TRBV19
CASSTLQGSGANVLTF
>TRBJ1-6|TRBV27
CASSLEHGSRNMALHF
>TRBJ1-3|TRBV28
CASSVSTGMGNTIYF
>TRBJ2-5|TRBV7-2
CASSLGQGNSETQYF
>TRBJ1-1|TRBV11-2
CASSFFIGHGGEAFF
>TRBJ2-7|TRBV6-5
CASSYWGGSYEQYF
>TRBJ2-5|TRBV5-1
CASSLEDRVGGTQYF
>TRBJ2-2|TRBV3-1/TRBV3-2
CASSLRSSTGELFF
>TRBJ1-6|TRBV5-6
CASSTPRSSYNSPLHF
>TRBJ2-2|TRBV6-8
CASSTRQERFPNTGELFF
>TRBJ2-7|TRBV6-2/TRBV6-3
CASSSASGGPYEQYF
>TRBJ1-5|TRBV5-8
CASSLRDGGQPQHF
>TRBJ1-1|TRBV15
CATSTFRDSYMTEAFF
>TRBJ1-6|TRBV2
CASSGGPKGSPLHF
>TRBJ2-7|TRBV7-9
CASAGYEQYF
>TRBJ2-2|TRBV4-1
CASSLGTSGYTGELFF
>TRBJ1-1|TRBV6-5
CASSGQGAGTEAFF
>TRBJ1-2|TRBV4-2
CASSQENRELYGYTF
>TRBJ2-7|TRBV4-2
CASSPLGDTYEQYF
>TRBJ1-5|TRBV9
CASSVSSGSNQPQHF
>TRBJ1-2|TRBV7-2
CASSLRGGAIYGYTF
>TRBJ2-5|TRBV5-1
CASSTSGGEETQYF
>TRBJ1-2|TRBV7-2
CASSAQGLGGYTF
>TRBJ2-2|TRBV7-9
CASSSSLAGVHTGELFF
>TRBJ2-7|TRBV3-1/TRBV3-2
CASSQVGVGNEQYF
>TRBJ1-3|TRBV3-1/TRBV3-2
CASSHQIGFSGNTIYF
>TRBJ2-1|TRBV5-6
CASSRTGSYNEQFF
>TRBJ1-5|TRBV4-3
CASSQDSGGEQPQHF
>TRBJ1-1|TRBV18
CASSPQNSVNTEAFF
>TRBJ1-2|TRBV12-5
CASGLRGPVGYGYTF
>TRBJ2-7|TRBV4-2
CASSQSSGNWEQYF
>TRBJ1-4|TRBV7-9
CASSLRPGQEGRKEKLFF
>TRBJ1-6|TRBV27
CASSSRRQGISYNSPLHF